This T cell receptor (beta chain) comes out of a study of shared T cell receptors in the human thymus (dated by TCRdb to 2020 to 2023). Study-wide context: The study examined how the human thymus generates shared, self-reactive T-cell receptor alpha chains.

As to this clone: The specificity of this receptor is unknown. No much larger clonotype is one base removed from it; base qualities were not supplied.

Germline trimming: 5 bases from V, 6 bases from J; junction bases outside gene matches: 3. CDR1 and CDR2 were assigned from the germline V gene (reference sequence) as MNHEY and SMNVEV. Taken from cysteine to phenylalanine, the CDR3 has 14 residues. The DNA shown is the 42-base CDR3, in frame from base 1. The library was prepared using the immunoSEQ multiplex PCR assay. This is the immuneACCESS table as TCRdb keeps it, with only in-frame sequences that have V and J called. A part of the clones is gone; compared with another copy, unresolved V genes explain less than half, and the rest is unexplained. The sample contains hundreds of thousands of clones, about four fifths of them found a single time. Roughly 0.013% of the sample lies in the top ten. These records were also assigned to another study, of human thymus T cells. The second study's authors report: Immunologically healthy infants undergoing open corrective cardiac surgery for congenital heart defects in Finland were used as donors. Thymus tissue was obtained as surgical resects removed during corrective cardiac surgery. Both the thymic and the peripheral blood repertoires appeared to show biased V and J gene segment usage. Highly overlapping thymic TCR repertoires among unrelated individuals were reported in the related research. The study characterized TCR alpha and beta repertoires from roughly eight infant thymus samples and a few related peripheral blood samples. Donor ages ranging from 7 to 244 days were recorded, and more than 5 male and a couple of female infants were included in the cohort. Thymocytes were released mechanically from tissue and stored at -70 °C as pellets of roughly 9-31 million cells. Genomic DNA was extracted from frozen cell pellets with a QIAsymphony instrument. The immunoSEQ multiplex PCR assay was used to amplify the TCRB and TCRAD loci from a standardized quantity of quality-controlled genomic DNA. The amplicons covered the V(D)J region and were long enough to include the CDR3 and to identify the V and J genes. Through the commercial immunoSEQ service, the amplicons were sequenced on an Illumina platform. Primer bias and sequencing errors were corrected using previously described methods, and TCRAD and TCRB definitions followed the IMGT database. Repertoires were analysed with immunoSEQ Analyzer 3.0 and VDJTools, covering basic statistics, V/J segment usage, diversity estimates, rarefaction and pairwise overlap. Diversity was estimated with Chao1, ChaoE, Efron-Thisted, Shannon and inverse Simpson indices, and also on datasets down-sampled to the smallest sample. For repertoire overlap, CDR3 nucleotide sequence, V gene and J gene had to match strictly, and clustering was done by Jaccard-based multidimensional scaling. Thymus samples yielded on average approximately 800,000 unique TCRB clonotypes, compared with 65,000 to 100,000 from blood samples.

The rearranged segments are TRBV27 and TRBJ1-5; TRBD1 aligns with 11 central bases. Sequenced material: thymocytes. The source of this sequence is a boy under three years old with a congenital heart defect. Donor details come from another sample of the same person, matched by shared clones. The bases are TGTGCCAGCAGTCTGGACAGGGGGCTTCAGCCCCAGCATTTT. Protein translation: CASSLDRGLQPQHF.